Below are 3 T cell receptor beta chains sequenced from a single sample in a study of blood T cells in healthy people across ages. A second PCR, run for roughly 6 to 11 cycles, used a sample-barcoded 5' primer plus a J-beta primer mix. Each CDR3 protein gets one entry after TCRdb re-called the 5' RACE reads with MiXCR. The sample holds over 1,500,000 distinct CDR3 sequences, roughly 52% seen once. Material for sequencing was blood. These receptors came from a woman aged 40 to 50 in good health.

This clonotype was recorded a few times. The chain employs TRBV11-1 and TRBJ2-1; perhaps TRBD1 as D (6 bases). Germline CDR1 reads SGHAT; CDR2 reads FQDESV (reference sequence). V was shortened by 4 bases and J by 7 bases, with 17 bases between the two germline ends. This CDR3 spans 15 amino acids. The CDR3 protein is CASSSRDILGNEQFF. CDR3 DNA sequence: TGTGCCAGCAGCTCACGGGACATCCTAGGGAATGAGCAGTTCTTC.

On this clonotype itself: This may be a read error, as it is one base from a much larger clone. The rearrangement uses TRBV4-3 and TRBJ2-1; 11 bases map to TRBD2. Germline assignment: CDR1 LGHNA and CDR2 YSLEER. Trimming cost V 3 bases and J 13 bases; bases outside gene matches: 8. This CDR3 contains 14 residues. The CDR3 loop is CASSQGTSGETQFF. In DNA form, the CDR3 reads TGCGCCAGCAGCCAGGGGACTAGCGGAGAGACCCAGTTCTTC.

V gene TRBV5-1 combines with J gene TRBJ1-6; TRBD1 might be the D (5 bases). Trimming pared 4 bases from V and 5 bases from J, leaving 10 bases between. The CDR3 consists of 14 residues. From germline, CDR1 is SGHRS and CDR2 YFSETQ. The CDR3 sequence: CASSRDGNNSPLHF. As DNA, the CDR3 is TGCGCCAGCAGCCGGGACGGAAATAATTCACCCCTCCACTTT.